This T cell receptor (beta chain) was sequenced for a study of blood T cell repertoires in COVID-19. Data came from immunoSEQ multiplex PCR; TCRdb stores just in-frame clones and leaves some out. The sample contains more than 90,000 clones, 70% to 90% of which appear only once. Sequenced input: peripheral blood. This TCR came from a man between 65 and 79 years old who had recovered from COVID-19.

Here the CDR3 reads CASSFLLGELQPQHF. The CDR3, as DNA: TGTGCCAGCAGTTTTTTGTTAGGGGAATTACAGCCCCAGCATTTT. The chain uses TRBV28 and TRBJ1-5; D may be TRBD1 (5 bases). Trimming took off 3 bases at V and 7 bases at J, with 16 bases between the two ends. The CDR3 consists of 15 residues. Germline V lookup: CDR1 MDHEN, CDR2 SYDVKM.